This is a list of T cell receptor beta chains from one sample in a study of blood T cell repertoires in COVID-19. Here immunoSEQ multiplex PCR was the method, and the copy in TCRdb shows in-frame clones only, minus some. The sample carries approximately 440,000 clones, roughly nine tenths recorded once. Sequences were obtained from PBMCs or T cells enriched from blood (not recorded which). The receptors derive from a woman between 18 and 29 years old who had recovered from COVID-19. Both conserved end residues are part of each CDR3. The D gene is left open where the match is weak. Size is stated for part of the rows, as once, few or many counts, or as a class when the clone is expanded.

J: TRBJ2-2
size: .
V: TRBV19
D: .
DNA: TGTGCCAGTAGCCGGACCGGGGAGCTGTTTTTT
CDR3: CASSRTGELFF

J: TRBJ2-4
size: .
V: TRBV7-9
D: .
DNA: TGTGCCAGCAGCGGAAGTTACAGGGAATCGCCCCAGTACTTC
CDR3: CASSGSYRESPQYF

J: TRBJ2-1
size: .
V: TRBV25-1
D: TRBD2
DNA: TGTGCCAGCAGTGGCCCCGTGCGGGGGAGCTCCTACAATGAGCAGTTCTTC
CDR3: CASSGPVRGSSYNEQFF

J: TRBJ2-5
size: .
V: TRBV9
D: .
DNA: TGTGCCAGCAGCCCAGAGGGGGGGGAAGGGGAGACCCAGTACTTC
CDR3: CASSPEGGEGETQYF

J: TRBJ2-1
size: .
V: TRBV9
D: TRBD2
DNA: TGTGCCAGCAGCCTGGGTTGGCTAGCGGGGGACGCCTCCTACAATGAGCAGTTCTTC
CDR3: CASSLGWLAGDASYNEQFF

J: TRBJ2-2
size: .
V: TRBV10-3
D: TRBD2
DNA: TGTGCCATCACCCCAGCGGGGGGGAACACCGGGGAGCTGTTTTTT
CDR3: CAITPAGGNTGELFF

J: TRBJ2-6
size: .
V: TRBV3-1/TRBV3-2
D: .
DNA: TGTGCCAGCAGCCTTCGCTCTGGGGCCAACGTCCTGACTTTC
CDR3: CASSLRSGANVLTF

J: TRBJ1-2
size: .
V: TRBV5-4
D: TRBD1
DNA: TGTGCCAGCACCCGAACCGGGACAGGGCCGGGTGGCTACACCTTC
CDR3: CASTRTGTGPGGYTF

J: TRBJ1-1
size: once
V: TRBV10-3
D: TRBD1
DNA: TGTGCCATCAGTGAGTCCAGGGCAGGGGGCGCGGTCACTGAAGCTTTCTTT
CDR3: CAISESRAGGAVTEAFF

J: TRBJ2-2
size: .
V: TRBV2
D: .
DNA: TGTGCCAGCAGCGTATGGTCGGGTTCCGGGGAGCTGTTTTTT
CDR3: CASSVWSGSGELFF

J: TRBJ2-2
size: .
V: TRBV28
D: .
DNA: TGTGCCAGCAGAACTTTCAGGGACACCGGGGAGCTGTTTTTT
CDR3: CASRTFRDTGELFF

J: TRBJ2-7
size: few
V: TRBV28
D: .
DNA: TGTGCCAGCAGTCTTTGGGACATGTCTTACGAGCAGTACTTC
CDR3: CASSLWDMSYEQYF

J: TRBJ1-5
size: many
V: TRBV4-1
D: TRBD1
DNA: TGCGCCAGCAGCCAAGATAACAGGGGGAACGGATCTTATAGCAATCAGCCCCAGCATTTT
CDR3: CASSQDNRGNGSYSNQPQHF

J: TRBJ1-2
size: .
V: TRBV21-1
D: .
DNA: TGTGCCAGCAGCAATGGGTTTCATGACAGCCTTTCGGGCTACACCTTC
CDR3: CASSNGFHDSLSGYTF

J: TRBJ2-7
size: .
V: TRBV28
D: .
DNA: TGTGCCAGCAGTCTAAACCCGGAGGACGAGCAGTACTTC
CDR3: CASSLNPEDEQYF

J: TRBJ2-1
size: .
V: TRBV6-1
D: TRBD2
DNA: TGTGCCAGCAGTGACGGGACTAGCGGATACGATGAGCAGTTCTTC
CDR3: CASSDGTSGYDEQFF

J: TRBJ1-1
size: .
V: TRBV11-3
D: .
DNA: TGTGCCAGCAGCTTTGGCCCGGGCCAGGGAGCTTTCTTT
CDR3: CASSFGPGQGAFF

J: TRBJ1-1
size: .
V: TRBV6-5
D: TRBD1
DNA: TGTGCCAGCAGAAATACAGGGGACACTGAAGCTTTCTTT
CDR3: CASRNTGDTEAFF

J: TRBJ1-2
size: .
V: TRBV6-2/TRBV6-3
D: TRBD1
DNA: TGTGCCAGCAGTCGTACGACAGGGGCGCTTAACTATGGCTACACCTTC
CDR3: CASSRTTGALNYGYTF

J: TRBJ2-3
size: .
V: TRBV4-1
D: TRBD2
DNA: TGCGCCAGCAGCCACCACGGACTAGCGGGCAATACGCAGTATTTT
CDR3: CASSHHGLAGNTQYF

J: TRBJ2-1
size: .
V: TRBV3-1/TRBV3-2
D: TRBD2
DNA: TGTGCCAGCAGCCAGACTAGCGGGGGTCCCTACAATGAGCAGTTCTTC
CDR3: CASSQTSGGPYNEQFF

J: TRBJ1-1
size: .
V: TRBV6-5
D: .
DNA: TGTGCCAGCAGTTTAATGGTGGGGGGGGACACTGAAGCTTTCTTT
CDR3: CASSLMVGGDTEAFF